These 26 T cell receptor beta chains originate from one sample sequenced in a study of T cells after somatic rescue of genetic block. Profiling relied on immunoSEQ multiplex PCR, and the TCRdb table lists in-frame clones only, not all of them. The table lists over 10,000 clones, approximately 74% of them singletons. The specimen sequenced was peripheral blood mononuclear cells (PBMCs). These receptors were collected from a boy aged 5-17 years.

This clone was seen only once. V gene TRBV7-9 combines with J gene TRBJ2-3; D may match TRBD1 or TRBD2 (5 bases each). Germline assignment: CDR1 SEHNR and CDR2 FQNEAQ (reference sequence). This CDR3 region has 14 residues. V lost 7 bases and J 4 bases, leaving 15 bases between the germline ends. CDR3 sequence: CASTKGSRADTQYF. Written as DNA, the CDR3 is TGTGCCAGCACCAAGGGGAGCAGGGCAGATACGCAGTATTTT.

This clone was recorded only once. The rearrangement joins TRBV11-3 to TRBJ2-7; D may match TRBD1 or TRBD2 (6 bases each). CDR1 and CDR2 (germline): SGHNT, YENEEA. V gave up 5 bases and J gave up 7 bases, with 24 bases separating them. CDR3 size: 16 residues. CDR3 coding DNA: TGTGCCAGCAGCGCTACCAACATTGGGGGGCGCTTAGAGCAGTACTTC. Protein: CASSATNIGGRLEQYF.

The chain recombines TRBV9 with TRBJ2-1, with 7 bases identical to TRBD2. Losses at the gene ends were 2 bases for V and 3 bases for J; bases not matched to a gene: 11. The CDR3 has 17 residues. Germline V CDR1 and CDR2: SGDLS, YYNGEE. In DNA, the CDR3 is TGTGCCAGCAGCGTTACGACGGGAGGAAAAAACTACAATGAGCAGTTCTTC. Translation gives CASSVTTGGKNYNEQFF. Filled out from reference TRBV9 and TRBJ2-1, the complete variable domain reads DSGVTQTPKHLITATGQRVTLRCSPRSGDLSVYWYQQSLDQGLQFLIQYYNGEERAKGNILERFSAQQFPDLHSELNLSSLELGDSALYFCASSVTTGGKNYNEQFFGPGTRLTVL.

The chain employs TRBV20-1 and TRBJ1-5; D not certain. This CDR3 has 10 amino acids. The germline V gene has CDR1 DFQATT and CDR2 SNEGSKA (reference sequence). Trimming removed 4 bases from V and 7 bases from J, with 5 bases in between. The CDR3 region is CSANSQPQHF. The CDR3 DNA follows: TGCAGTGCTAACTCACAGCCCCAGCATTTT.

The V and J genes are TRBV5-1 and TRBJ1-4; weak D call: TRBD1 (5 bases). Germline CDR1 is SGHRS and CDR2 is YFSETQ. Trimming pared 0 bases from V and 8 bases from J, leaving 17 bases between. This CDR3 is 16 amino acids long. This CDR3 is CASSLGGPLDGEKLFF. CDR3 nucleotides: TGCGCCAGCAGCTTGGGGGGCCCCCTAGATGGGGAAAAACTGTTTTTT. The whole variable domain, filled in from reference TRBV5-1 and TRBJ1-4, reads KAGVTQTPRYLIKTRGQQVTLSCSPISGHRSVSWYQQTPGQGLQFLFEYFSETQRNKGNFPGRFSGRQFSNSRSEMNVSTLELGDSALYLCASSLGGPLDGEKLFFGSGTQLSVL.

The chain recombines TRBV6-1 with TRBJ1-5; 11 nucleotides align to TRBD1. V lost 2 bases to trimming and J lost 7 bases; unmatched junction nucleotides: 4. Germline V gene sequence: CDR1 MNHNS, CDR2 SASEGT. There are 15 residues in the CDR3. Here the CDR3 reads CASSELGQGVQPQHF. The CDR3 region has the DNA TGTGCCAGCAGTGAATTGGGACAGGGGGTGCAGCCCCAGCATTTT.

The chain combines TRBV14 with TRBJ1-3, with unresolved D. The germline CDR1 and CDR2 sequences are SGHDN and FVKESK. The V end lost 0 bases, the J end lost 0 bases, and 15 bases lay between the germline ends. This CDR3 region has 18 residues. For the CDR3, the DNA is TGTGCCAGCAGCCAAGACCTCATCCGACTGAGCTCTGGAAACACCATATATTTT. Amino acids: CASSQDLIRLSSGNTIYF. The full variable domain, rest sourced from reference TRBV14 and TRBJ1-3, is EAGVTQFPSHSVIEKGQTVTLRCDPISGHDNLYWYRRVMGKEIKFLLHFVKESKQDESGMPNNRFLAERTGGTYSTLKVQPAELEDSGVYFCASSQDLIRLSSGNTIYFGEGSWLTVV.

The chain employs TRBV27 and TRBJ1-1; no clear D gene. Deletions cut 4 bases from V and 2 bases from J, with 5 bases between. The CDR3 totals 12 residues. CDR1 is MNHEY and CDR2 is SMNVEV in the germline V gene (reference sequence). As DNA, the CDR3 is TGTGCCAGCAGTTCCCCAAACACTGAAGCTTTCTTT. It specifies CASSSPNTEAFF.

The rearrangement uses TRBV10-3 and TRBJ2-5, with 7 bases that match TRBD2. J was trimmed by 1 base and V by 5 bases; bases with no gene match: 7. Germline V CDR1 and CDR2: ENHRY, SYGVKD. This CDR3 is 15 amino acids long. CDR3: CAISSRDYPQETQYF. The CDR3 DNA is TGTGCCATCAGTTCCCGGGACTATCCCCAAGAGACCCAGTACTTC.

This rearrangement joins TRBV10-3 to TRBJ2-3, with D possibly being TRBD2 (7 bases). The V end lost 4 bases, the J end lost 0 bases, and 17 bases lay between the germline ends. The CDR3 is made up of 17 amino acids. Germline V lookup: CDR1 ENHRY, CDR2 SYGVKD. The CDR3 DNA is TGTGCCATCAGTGCAACTGCGGGGGCCGGTAGCACAGATACGCAGTATTTT. This encodes CAISATAGAGSTDTQYF.

This clone is medium-sized in the sample. The chain links TRBV11-2 to TRBJ2-2; TRBD2 matches 12 bases. This CDR3 spans 16 amino acids. Germline CDR1 is SGHAT and CDR2 is FQNNGV. V was clipped by 5 bases and J by 7 bases; unmatched bases: 8. CDR3: CASSSQLAGGGGELFF. CDR3 coding DNA: TGTGCCAGCAGCAGCCAACTAGCGGGAGGCGGCGGGGAGCTGTTTTTT.

The rearrangement uses TRBV7-3 and TRBJ2-3; tentative D call: TRBD2 (5 bases). Germline V CDR1 and CDR2: SGHTA, FQGTGA. The CDR3 totals 13 residues. Trimming cost V 5 bases and J 3 bases, with 9 bases left between them. CDR3 coding DNA: TGTGCCAGCAGCCCCCGGGAAACAGATACGCAGTATTTT. Translating gives CASSPRETDTQYF.

CDR3 region: CASSPTRRGVGTIYF. The CDR3 DNA follows: TGTGCCAGCTCACCAACCCGACGGGGAGTTGGCACCATATATTTT. The chain is built from TRBV18 and TRBJ1-3; D gene uncertain. The CDR3 runs 15 residues. Germline CDR1 reads KGHSH; CDR2 reads LQKENI. The V end lost 2 bases, the J end lost 9 bases, and 17 bases lay between the germline ends.

This sequence joins TRBV5-1 and TRBJ2-7, with TRBD2 matching over 8 bases. The CDR3 covers 14 residues. Germline V gives CDR1 SGHRS, CDR2 YFSETQ. With 7 bases clipped from V and 2 bases from J, the junction kept 8 bases outside the gene matches. The CDR3 is CASAGGAGAYEQYF. The CDR3 DNA sequence: TGCGCCAGCGCTGGTGGAGCGGGGGCCTACGAGCAGTACTTC.

V is TRBV18 and J is TRBJ1-5, with a tentative D call TRBD1 (6 bases). CDR3 size: 18 residues. Between the trimmed V and J ends, which lost 5 bases and 0 bases, there was a span of 20 bases. Germline CDR1 reads KGHSH; CDR2 reads LQKENI. The CDR3 loop reads CASSATGSGTYSNQPQHF. The CDR3 DNA reads as TGTGCCAGCTCAGCTACAGGGTCGGGGACCTATAGCAATCAGCCCCAGCATTTT.

Sample share makes this clone medium-sized (0.01 to 0.1%). The chain uses TRBV28 and TRBJ1-2, with 8 bases that match TRBD1. This CDR3 comprises 12 residues. V was pared by 6 bases and J by 8 bases, with 5 bases of the junction left unmatched. CDR1 and CDR2 from the germline V gene are MDHEN and SYDVKM. The CDR3 bases are TGTGCCAGCAGCCTACGACAGGGGGGCTACACCTTC. Translating it yields CASSLRQGGYTF.

The chain is built from TRBV11-1 and TRBJ2-3, with D tentatively TRBD1 or TRBD2 (7 bases each). V lost 1 base and J 1 base, leaving 12 bases between the germline ends. CDR1 is SGHAT, CDR2 FQDESV, per germline (reference sequence). The CDR3 length is 16 residues. The chain's CDR3 is CASSLGGGGRTDTQYF. The DNA for the CDR3 is TGTGCCAGCAGCTTAGGGGGAGGGGGCCGCACAGATACGCAGTATTTT.

J is TRBJ1-2 and V is TRBV6-6; D remains ambiguous. The CDR3 totals 14 residues. Germline V gene data show CDR1 as MNHNY and CDR2 as SVGAGI (reference sequence). The V gene lost 2 bases and the J gene lost 3 bases, with 10 bases spanning the gap. Written as DNA, the CDR3 is TGTGCCAGCAGTTACAGGAGGCGGGACTATGGCTACACCTTC. Its protein is CASSYRRRDYGYTF.

The genes are TRBV9 and TRBJ1-4; D is undetermined. V gave up 3 bases and J gave up 8 bases, with 14 bases separating them. This CDR3 region has 14 residues. Germline V gene sequence: CDR1 SGDLS, CDR2 YYNGEE. The CDR3 here is CASSAHSLGEKLFF. As DNA, the CDR3 is TGTGCCAGCAGCGCTCATTCGTTGGGGGAAAAACTGTTTTTT.

By its share, this clone is medium-sized. This CDR3 is CASSWGPGTGELFF. The CDR3 DNA reads TGCGCCAGCAGCTGGGGGCCGGGCACCGGGGAGCTGTTTTTT. V is TRBV5-1 and J is TRBJ2-2; D possibly corresponds to TRBD1 (6 bases). V lost 3 bases, J lost 4 bases, and 10 bases lay in between. Germline assignment: CDR1 SGHRS and CDR2 YFSETQ. The CDR3 runs 14 residues.

The chain has TRBV29-1 and TRBJ2-4; D is unclear. Between the trimmed V and J ends, which lost 6 bases and 5 bases, there was a span of 11 bases. CDR1 is SQVTM and CDR2 is ANQGSEA in the germline V gene. The CDR3 is made up of 12 amino acids. This chain's CDR3 is CSVGQIENIQYF. The CDR3 nucleotides are TGCAGCGTCGGGCAGATTGAAAACATTCAGTACTTC.

The J gene is TRBJ1-5, the V gene TRBV28; 8 bases line up with TRBD1. The CDR3 covers 20 residues. Germline assignment: CDR1 MDHEN and CDR2 SYDVKM. J lost 1 base, V lost 7 bases, and 21 bases had no gene match. The CDR3 region is CASTPPLSPDRAVSNQPQHF. The CDR3 DNA is TGTGCCAGCACCCCTCCCCTTTCCCCGGACAGGGCGGTAAGCAATCAGCCCCAGCATTTT.

By sample share, this clone is medium-sized. The V gene is TRBV10-3, the J gene TRBJ1-1, with D perhaps matching TRBD1 (5 bases). With 4 bases removed from V and 4 bases from J, the gap between germline ends came to 10 bases. This CDR3 spans 13 amino acids. Germline-derived CDR1 and CDR2 are ENHRY and SYGVKD. The chain's CDR3 is CAISVGTFTEAFF. CDR3 DNA sequence: TGTGCCATCAGTGTCGGGACCTTCACTGAAGCTTTCTTT.

V and J are TRBV4-1 and TRBJ1-5; D gene unclear. The CDR3 runs to 14 residues. Germline lookup yields CDR1 MGHRA and CDR2 YSYEKL. Trimming left V 1 base short and J 0 bases short, with 4 bases between. The CDR3 DNA reads as TGCGCCAGCAGCCAAGGGCATAGCAATCAGCCCCAGCATTTT. It codes for CASSQGHSNQPQHF.

The chain has TRBV30 and TRBJ2-7; 12 bases are shared with TRBD1. The CDR3 covers 13 residues. Looked up from germline, CDR1 is GTSNPN and CDR2 is SVGIG (reference sequence). V gave up 6 bases and J gave up 5 bases; unmatched junction bases: 5. The CDR3 loop is CACPGQGANEQYF. CDR3 coding DNA: TGTGCCTGCCCGGGACAGGGGGCGAACGAGCAGTACTTC. The full variable domain, its missing parts supplied by reference TRBV30 and TRBJ2-7, is SQTIHQWPATLVQPVGSPLSLECTVEGTSNPNLYWYRQAAGRGLQLLFYSVGIGQISSEVPQNLSASRPQDRQFILSSKKLLLSDSGFYLCACPGQGANEQYFGPGTRLTVT.

V and J are TRBV30 and TRBJ1-1; D gene uncertain. V was pared by 0 bases and J by 0 bases, with 14 bases between. This CDR3 region has 16 residues. The germline CDR1 and CDR2 sequences are GTSNPN and SVGIG (reference sequence). The CDR3 sequence is CAWSVGKWRMNTEAFF. The DNA for the CDR3 is TGTGCCTGGAGTGTAGGTAAGTGGAGGATGAACACTGAAGCTTTCTTT. Together with reference TRBV30 and TRBJ1-1, the CDR3 gives the full variable domain: SQTIHQWPATLVQPVGSPLSLECTVEGTSNPNLYWYRQAAGRGLQLLFYSVGIGQISSEVPQNLSASRPQDRQFILSSKKLLLSDSGFYLCAWSVGKWRMNTEAFFGQGTRLTVV.